This T cell receptor beta chain was obtained from a study of T cell repertoires in cytomegalovirus infection. TCRdb redid the calling of the reads with MiXCR, one entry per CDR3 protein. The sample includes 700,000 to 950,000 distinct CDR3 sequences, approximately 32% of them seen just once. This clonotype was observed at least ten times. The antigen is unknown. Germline CDR1 is SGHTA and CDR2 is FQGNSA. The CDR3 has 15 amino acids. The V and J ends lost 2 bases and 3 bases respectively, with 11 bases between them. The material sequenced was cultured CD8+ T cells from PBMCs, taken from culture after CMV antigen stimulation. The receptor was isolated from a human donor in good health (CMV status not recorded). Some clones in this sample may be carry-over from other donors' samples. The chain has TRBV7-2 and TRBJ2-1; no clear D. This chain's CDR3 is CASSLIEALYNEQFF. The CDR3 DNA is TGTGCCAGCAGCTTAATCGAGGCGCTCTACAATGAGCAGTTCTTC.